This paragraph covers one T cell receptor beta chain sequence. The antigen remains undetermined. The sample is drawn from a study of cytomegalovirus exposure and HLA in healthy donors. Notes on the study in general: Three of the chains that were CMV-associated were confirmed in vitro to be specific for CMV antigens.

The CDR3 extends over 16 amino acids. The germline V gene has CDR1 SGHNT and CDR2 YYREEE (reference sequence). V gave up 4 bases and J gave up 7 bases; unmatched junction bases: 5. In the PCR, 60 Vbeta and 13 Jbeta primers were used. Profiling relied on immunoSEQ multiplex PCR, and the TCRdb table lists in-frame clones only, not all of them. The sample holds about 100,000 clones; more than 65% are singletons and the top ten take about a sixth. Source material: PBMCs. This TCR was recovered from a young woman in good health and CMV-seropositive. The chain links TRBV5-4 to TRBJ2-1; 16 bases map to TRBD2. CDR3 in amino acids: CASSPGTSGGGNEQFF. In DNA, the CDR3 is TGTGCCAGCAGCCCCGGGACTAGCGGGGGGGGGAATGAGCAGTTCTTC.